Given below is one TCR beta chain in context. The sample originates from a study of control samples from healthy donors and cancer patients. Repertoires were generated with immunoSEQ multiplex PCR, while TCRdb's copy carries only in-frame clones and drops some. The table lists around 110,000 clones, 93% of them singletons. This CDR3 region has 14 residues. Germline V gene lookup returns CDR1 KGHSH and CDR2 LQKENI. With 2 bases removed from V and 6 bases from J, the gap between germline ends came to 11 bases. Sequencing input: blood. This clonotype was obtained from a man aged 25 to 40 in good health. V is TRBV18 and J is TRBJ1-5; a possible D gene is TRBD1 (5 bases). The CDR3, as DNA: TGTGCCAGCTCACCAGGATCAGGGAGTCAGCCCCAGCATTTT. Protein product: CASSPGSGSQPQHF.